Below, 28 T cell receptor beta chains from the same sample are listed, as sequenced in a study of cytomegalovirus exposure and HLA in healthy donors. Here immunoSEQ multiplex PCR was the method, and the copy in TCRdb shows in-frame clones only, minus some. Found here are 67,000 or so clones, about 94% of them singletons; the top ten hold around 1.5%. The specimen was PBMCs. Receptors were obtained from a man younger than 35 in good health and CMV-seropositive.

The rearrangement links TRBV30 to TRBJ1-3, with 7 nucleotides matching TRBD1. CDR3 length equals 14 residues. Germline V lookup: CDR1 GTSNPN, CDR2 SVGIG (reference sequence). The ends lost 4 bases at V and 0 bases at J; junction bases unmatched: 3. As DNA, the CDR3 is TGTGCCTGGAACAGGGGAAACTCTGGAAACACCATATATTTT. Translation: CAWNRGNSGNTIYF.

The chain couples TRBV9 to TRBJ2-5, with 9 positions matching TRBD2. The CDR3 loop spans 14 amino acids. CDR1 SGDLS and CDR2 YYNGEE come from the germline V gene. With V trimmed by 6 bases and J by 5 bases, 8 bases remained unmatched. The CDR3 here is CASTRGGGSETQYF. The CDR3 nucleotides read TGTGCCAGCACCCGCGGGGGGGGATCGGAGACCCAGTACTTC.

In regard to this clone: In the same sample, other DNA sequences code for this CDR3. This sequence joins TRBV6-1 and TRBJ2-7; tentative D call: TRBD2 (6 bases). Trimming took off 1 base at V and 0 bases at J, with 7 bases between the two ends. The CDR3 loop spans 14 amino acids. Per the germline V gene, CDR1 is MNHNS and CDR2 is SASEGT. DNA for the CDR3: TGTGCCAGCAGTGAAGTCGGGAGCTCCTACGAGCAGTACTTC. Translation: CASSEVGSSYEQYF.

The chain has TRBV5-4 and TRBJ1-1; 7 bases fit TRBD1. The germline gives CDR1 SGHNT, CDR2 YYREEE (reference sequence). V shed 3 bases and J 2 bases; nucleotides not matched to a gene: 16. This CDR3 spans 18 amino acids. The CDR3 coding sequence is TGTGCCAGCAGCTCTTCTCCCGCTGCAAACAGGGGAAACACTGAAGCTTTCTTT. The encoded protein is CASSSSPAANRGNTEAFF.

This chain uses TRBV6-1 with TRBJ2-5; weak D call: TRBD2 (5 bases). V dropped 7 bases and J dropped 4 bases, with 16 bases sitting between them. The CDR3 runs 14 residues. CDR1 MNHNS and CDR2 SASEGT come from the germline V gene. Written as DNA, the CDR3 is TGTGCCAGCACCGAGGGTGTAGCCCTAGAGACCCAGTACTTC. As protein: CASTEGVALETQYF.

Only a few counts were recorded for this clone. The chain is built from TRBV5-1 and TRBJ2-5, with D maybe TRBD1 (5 bases). Per germline, CDR1 SGHRS and CDR2 YFSETQ. Trimming pared 5 bases from V and 4 bases from J, leaving 12 bases between. CDR3 size: 13 residues. Here the CDR3 DNA reads TGCGCCAGCAGTAAGGGGTTGACAGAGACCCAGTACTTC. Residues: CASSKGLTETQYF.

The rearrangement joins TRBV14 to TRBJ1-3; D perhaps matches TRBD1 (6 bases). Germline V lookup: CDR1 SGHDN, CDR2 FVKESK. Between the trimmed V and J ends, which lost 0 bases and 8 bases, there was a span of 14 bases. CDR3 length equals 15 residues. CDR3 sequence reads: CASSQDLAGADTIYF. In DNA form, the CDR3 reads TGTGCCAGCAGCCAAGATCTAGCGGGGGCCGACACCATATATTTT.

The chain couples TRBV2 to TRBJ1-5; possible D gene TRBD1, 5 bases. The CDR3 is made up of 14 amino acids. Germline assignment: CDR1 SNHLY and CDR2 FYNNEI. Deletions cut 3 bases from V and 6 bases from J, with 12 bases between. CDR3 region: CASSERQGSQPQHF. As DNA, the CDR3 is TGTGCCAGCAGTGAGCGGCAGGGATCTCAGCCCCAGCATTTT.

The J gene is TRBJ2-7, the V gene TRBV4-1; D call uncertain. Trimming left V 6 bases short and J 3 bases short, with 6 bases between. This CDR3 has 11 residues. Germline values: CDR1 MGHRA, CDR2 YSYEKL. Written as DNA, the CDR3 is TGCGCCAGCAGAAACGGCTACGAGCAGTACTTC. Translated, it gives CASRNGYEQYF.

The chain employs TRBV6-6 and TRBJ2-5; 7 nucleotides agree with TRBD1. The CDR3 covers 14 residues. Germline values: CDR1 MNHNY, CDR2 SVGAGI (reference sequence). Losses at the gene ends were 8 bases for V and 2 bases for J; bases not matched to a gene: 8. Here the CDR3 DNA reads TGTGCCAGCGGCAGGTCAGGGGGTCAAGAGACCCAGTACTTC. This encodes CASGRSGGQETQYF.

V and J are TRBV7-9 and TRBJ2-2; D might be TRBD1 (6 bases). The CDR3 is 13 amino acids. Between the trimmed V and J ends, which lost 5 bases and 5 bases, there was a span of 9 bases. Germline lookup yields CDR1 SEHNR and CDR2 FQNEAQ (reference sequence). Here the CDR3 reads CASSPQGTGELFF. In DNA form, the CDR3 reads TGTGCCAGCAGCCCTCAGGGGACCGGGGAGCTGTTTTTT.

The CDR3 spells CASSPGGGTGELFF. CDR3 DNA: TGTGCCAGCAGCCCGGGGGGAGGGACCGGGGAGCTGTTTTTT. V and J are TRBV11-3 and TRBJ2-2; 7 positions match TRBD2. The CDR3 spans 14 residues. Germline V gene sequence: CDR1 SGHNT, CDR2 YENEEA. V shed 5 bases and J 5 bases; nucleotides not matched to a gene: 5. The complete variable domain, with remaining parts taken from reference TRBV11-3 and TRBJ2-2, reads EAGVVQSPRYKIIEKKQPVAFWCNPISGHNTLYWYLQNLGQGPELLIRYENEEAVDDSQLPKDRFSAERLKGVDSTLKIQPAELGDSAVYLCASSPGGGTGELFFGEGSRLTVL.

This chain uses TRBV27 with TRBJ2-2, with TRBD2 matching over 7 bases. Germline trimming cut 4 bases from V and 1 base from J; bases unmatched to any gene: 6. This CDR3 comprises 16 residues. Germline assignment: CDR1 MNHEY and CDR2 SMNVEV (reference sequence). CDR3 region: CASSSPGGGNTGELFF. Written as DNA, the CDR3 is TGTGCCAGCAGTTCCCCTGGCGGGGGGAACACCGGGGAGCTGTTTTTT.

The V call is TRBV7-2, the J call TRBJ1-6, with 7 positions matching TRBD1. The CDR3 runs to 16 residues. Germline V gene data show CDR1 as SGHTA and CDR2 as FQGNSA. V shed 5 bases and J 7 bases; nucleotides not matched to a gene: 11. This chain's CDR3 is CASSVRPGQLNSPLHF. The DNA for the CDR3 is TGTGCCAGCAGCGTACGGCCGGGACAGCTAAATTCACCCCTCCACTTT.

The sample holds a few counts of this clone. This sequence joins TRBV29-1 and TRBJ2-1; 10 positions match TRBD2. The J segment lost 10 bases and the V segment lost 3 bases, leaving 12 bases of the junction unmatched. The CDR3 has 15 residues. Germline CDR1 SQVTM, CDR2 ANQGSEA. CDR3 sequence: CSVDGQLAGVREQFF. The CDR3 DNA is TGCAGCGTTGACGGCCAGCTAGCGGGGGTGCGCGAGCAGTTCTTC.

V usage is TRBV6-4 and J usage is TRBJ1-1; a weak D match, TRBD1 (5 bases). Trimming shortened V by 3 bases and J by 5 bases, and 13 bases separated the two germline ends. This CDR3 is 14 amino acids long. Germline CDR1 reads MRHNA; CDR2 reads SNTAGT. In DNA, the CDR3 is TGTGCCAGCAGTGAAGGCGGCGGGGCGACTGAAGCTTTCTTT. Protein product: CASSEGGGATEAFF.

This clone was found a few times. The chain uses TRBV5-5 and TRBJ2-2, with D possibly being TRBD2 (5 bases). CDR1 is SGHKS and CDR2 is YYEKEE in the germline V gene (reference sequence). This CDR3 spans 15 amino acids. V dropped 0 bases and J dropped 5 bases, with 11 bases sitting between them. In DNA form, the CDR3 reads TGTGCCAGCAGCTTGGCCGGGATAAGAACCGGGGAGCTGTTTTTT. It encodes CASSLAGIRTGELFF.

The chain joins TRBV15 to TRBJ2-5, with 7 bases fitting TRBD2. Germline assignment: CDR1 LNHNV and CDR2 YYDKDF (reference sequence). The CDR3 covers 15 residues. Unmatched junction bases numbered 7, after V lost 1 base and J lost 5 bases. For the CDR3, the DNA is TGTGCCACCAGCAGAGGGGGGGGTGATGCGGAGACCCAGTACTTC. Amino acid sequence: CATSRGGGDAETQYF.

This chain joins TRBV11-3 and TRBJ2-7; weak D call: TRBD2 (5 bases). The CDR3 is 15 residues long. Germline-derived CDR1 and CDR2 are SGHNT and YENEEA. Trimming removed 5 bases at V and 2 bases at J, with 16 bases between. The CDR3 sequence is CASSLGDGPAYEQYF. CDR3 bases: TGTGCCAGCAGCCTGGGAGACGGGCCTGCCTACGAGCAGTACTTC.

This chain joins TRBV28 and TRBJ2-7, with 7 nucleotides matching TRBD1. Germline V gene data show CDR1 as MDHEN and CDR2 as SYDVKM. V was clipped by 6 bases and J by 7 bases; unmatched bases: 12. CDR3 length: 14 residues. CDR3 region: CASREQGIPGEQYF. For the CDR3, the DNA is TGTGCCAGCAGGGAACAGGGGATACCGGGGGAGCAGTACTTC.

J is TRBJ2-2 and V is TRBV27; 10 bases map to TRBD1. Germline V CDR1 and CDR2: MNHEY, SMNVEV (reference sequence). The V gene end was trimmed by 1 base and the J gene end by 6 bases; junction bases not matched to a gene: 5. The CDR3 has 16 amino acids. CDR3 in amino acids: CASSLFGQGVSGELFF. As DNA, the CDR3 is TGTGCCAGCAGTTTATTTGGACAGGGGGTCTCCGGGGAGCTGTTTTTT.

The chain is built from TRBV6-6 and TRBJ1-2; D call uncertain. V dropped 2 bases and J dropped 6 bases, with 10 bases sitting between them. The CDR3 spans 13 residues. The germline V gene has CDR1 MNHNY and CDR2 SVGAGI (reference sequence). This chain's CDR3 is CASSYRREHGYTF. CDR3 in DNA: TGTGCCAGCAGTTACCGTCGAGAGCATGGCTACACCTTC.

V and J are TRBV5-1 and TRBJ2-5; 7 bases map to TRBD2. Trimming took 2 bases from V and 5 from J; bases not matched to a gene: 6. This CDR3 is 14 amino acids long. Per germline, CDR1 SGHRS and CDR2 YFSETQ. CDR3 sequence (DNA): TGCGCCAGCAGCTTCGGCGGGAGTGGTGAGACCCAGTACTTC. Protein: CASSFGGSGETQYF.

The V and J genes are TRBV6-5 and TRBJ2-2; D possibly corresponds to TRBD2 (5 bases). Germline-derived CDR1 and CDR2 are MNHEY and SVGAGI. This CDR3 has 13 amino acids. V dropped 2 bases and J dropped 6 bases, with 7 bases sitting between them. Here the CDR3 DNA reads TGTGCCAGCAGTTACGAGGGTGCCGGGGAGCTGTTTTTT. This codes for CASSYEGAGELFF.

This clone was seen just once. The DNA for the CDR3 is TGTGCCAGCAGTTCGGGTGGACAGTTTAACTATGGCTACACCTTC. It specifies CASSSGGQFNYGYTF. The chain has TRBV6-6 and TRBJ1-2; TRBD1 might be the D (6 bases). This CDR3 comprises 15 residues. Per the germline V gene, CDR1 is MNHNY and CDR2 is SVGAGI (reference sequence). Trimming took off 4 bases at V and 1 base at J, with 13 bases between the two ends.

V usage is TRBV6-5 and J usage is TRBJ1-5, with D perhaps matching TRBD1 (5 bases). This CDR3 is built from 15 residues. V was pared by 0 bases and J by 2 bases, with 8 bases between. The germline V gene encodes CDR1 MNHEY and CDR2 SVGAGI. CDR3 sequence (DNA): TGTGCCAGCAGTTACTCGGAAGGGGGCAATCAGCCCCAGCATTTT. The encoded protein is CASSYSEGGNQPQHF.

V is TRBV7-3 and J is TRBJ2-3; the match to TRBD2 covers 8 bases. This CDR3 is 15 amino acids long. CDR1 and CDR2 (germline): SGHTA, FQGTGA. Germline trimming cut 4 bases from V and 2 bases from J; bases unmatched to any gene: 5. The CDR3 DNA reads TGTGCCAGCAGCTCTAGCGGGTCCTACACAGATACGCAGTATTTT. Translation: CASSSSGSYTDTQYF.

J is TRBJ2-2 and V is TRBV19, with 7 bases lining up with TRBD1. J gave up 6 bases and V 6 bases, and 13 bases lay outside the gene matches. Germline V gene data show CDR1 as LNHDA and CDR2 as SQIVND (reference sequence). The CDR3 extends over 16 amino acids. This CDR3 reads CASSPNRGLGSGELFF. Written as DNA, the CDR3 is TGTGCCAGTAGCCCTAACAGGGGCCTGGGATCCGGGGAGCTGTTTTTT.